The sequence of this T cell receptor (beta chain) was determined in a study of beta chain features in type 1 diabetes listed by TCRdb under 2018. With regard to the full study: Mean age, gender distribution, total cell number and subset yield did not differ between patients and healthy donors. A total of 85 million to 140 million sorted cells were examined across all samples, and a strong correlation was observed between cell number per subset and RNA yield. In the study, recently diagnosed type 1 diabetes patients and matched healthy donors were compared on the TCRB repertoires of their sorted circulating CD4+ T cell subsets. Naive and central memory subsets were obtained from all 30 or so donors, but regulatory and stem cell-like memory subsets were isolated from only 8 patients and roughly eight healthy donors. The paper's findings and limits, for the study overall: Naive, central memory and regulatory TCRB repertoires appeared to be more alike among patients than among healthy donors. Because the HLA sub-analyses included only small numbers of individuals, any influence of HLA type on TCRB rearrangement was left unresolved. A moderate but significant shortening of TCRB CDR3 length was observed in type 1 diabetes patients in all four CD4+ subsets. PCR might favor shorter templates, but patient and control samples were amplified and corrected together, so any skew would affect both groups equally. Patients with type 1 diabetes made fewer insertions and deleted more nucleotides at VDJ recombination sites, implying thymic rearrangement abnormalities. Because cDNA was sequenced instead of genomic DNA, activated cells with high expression could be over-represented, although the groups did not differ in activation or CD3 levels.

To note about this clone: Its antigen is unknown. No base qualities exist here, and no much larger clone lies one base off it.

All of the isolated RNA was reverse transcribed with the High Capacity cDNA Reverse Transcription Kit, so expressed TCRB transcripts were sequenced. Naive, central memory and regulatory T cell samples underwent deep immunoSEQ sequencing, averaging roughly 3.4 million total reads per sample. Sorted cells were lysed in RLT buffer, and RNA was extracted using DNase-treated RNeasy Micro or Mini kits according to cell number. Each cell subset was processed on its own to prevent cross-contamination, while patient and healthy donor samples were processed together. The immunoSEQ multiplex PCR was used to amplify TCRB sequences from cDNA, generating 87-bp fragments that spanned the CDR3 region. The amplicons were sequenced using the Illumina HiSeq platform. Per the source publication's procedure: Synthetic template baselines were used to correct PCR bias computationally, reads within Hamming distance 2 were collapsed together, and singletons that could not be merged were discarded. Reads were aligned against IMGT so that V, D and J genes, CDR3 length and insertions or deletions at six rearrangement sites could be assigned. Within each subset, clonotype counts were normalized to the number of sorted cells before true diversity and Gini coefficients were calculated with the tcR R package. The overlap coefficient, calculated on TCRB nucleotide sequences, was used to measure repertoire sharing. Out-of-frame TCRB sequences from naive cells were analyzed as a proxy for the pre-selection repertoire. Entries here come from immuneACCESS through TCRdb and include only in-frame sequences with V and J called. Some clones fail to appear in such tables; in the studies checked, an unresolved V gene covers under half of the shortfall, and the cause of the remainder is unknown. That table furnishes V, J and clone size, whereas the DNA furnished D and trimming. In all, the sample holds 300,000 or so clones, and approximately 13% of those were seen once. The biggest ten clones account for 0.013% to 0.015% of the sample.

A single peripheral blood draw of about 120 mL on average was collected from each donor into heparinised tubes. A BD FACSAria II and a panel including CD45RO, CCR7, CD25, CD127, CD95 and CD27 were used to sort naive, central memory, regulatory and stem cell-like memory CD4+ T cells. A purity above 95% was achieved for all sorted populations. PBMCs were isolated immediately by Lymphoprep density gradient centrifugation and stained directly without culture. To minimize batch effects, samples were stained and sorted in pairs, one healthy donor with one patient per experiment. The clonotype comes from a woman aged 18-30 years with type 1 diabetes. Material: naive CD4+ T cells from blood. What this sample's cell subset or site label stands for: true naive CD4+ T cells.

The DNA is TGTGCCAGCACCGGACTGGAGGGAGAGACCCAGTACTTC. Translated, it reads CASTGLEGETQYF. The V and J segments used are TRBV9 and TRBJ2-5; 6 matching bases give a weak D call of TRBD2. From cysteine to phenylalanine, the CDR3 is 13 amino acids long. The read is trimmed to its CDR3 DNA, 39 bases read in frame from base 1. From the germline V gene, CDR1 is SGDLS and CDR2 is YYNGEE. Trimming at the junction amounts to 6 bases on V and 4 bases on J, and the germline ends lie 13 bases apart.